Presented here are 2 T cell receptor beta chains from one specimen sequenced in a study of blood T cell repertoires in COVID-19. Clones were read by immunoSEQ multiplex PCR, and TCRdb kept only the in-frame ones, dropping some. The sample shows about 280,000 clones, roughly 80% of them seen only once. Sequenced: peripheral blood. The source is a woman in her fifties or sixties who had recovered from COVID-19.

This chain's CDR3 is CAWERGELFF. In nucleotides, the CDR3 is TGTGCCTGGGAGCGCGGGGAGCTGTTTTTT. The rearrangement links TRBV30 to TRBJ2-2; no definite D call. The CDR3 totals 10 residues. Per germline, CDR1 GTSNPN and CDR2 SVGIG (reference sequence). V lost 5 bases to trimming and J lost 7 bases, with 5 bases between them.

V and J are TRBV7-8 and TRBJ2-1, with 11 bases aligning to TRBD2. Trimming removed 4 bases from V and 4 bases from J; junction bases left unmatched: 6. CDR3 length: 16 residues. From germline, CDR1 is SGHVS and CDR2 FQNEAQ. Here the CDR3 DNA reads TGTGCCAGCAGCTCAGGTGGGACTAGCGGATACAATGAGCAGTTCTTC. Encoded protein: CASSSGGTSGYNEQFF.